Below, one T cell receptor (beta chain) is given with its context. Antigen unknown. The sample comes from a study of T cell responses to AZD1222 COVID-19 vaccine. The method was immunoSEQ multiplex PCR; TCRdb's version includes in-frame clones alone and lacks a portion of them. The sample comprises about 89,000 clones, about nine tenths of which are singletons, and about 5.5% rests with the top ten. The CDR3 covers 15 residues. Germline CDR1 reads SGHTA; CDR2 reads FQGTGA. J lost 2 bases, V lost 5 bases, and 7 bases had no gene match. Study-wide results and limits: Repertoire sampling happened only post peak T cell response. Epitopes outside B.1.351 and B.1.1.7 mutated regions reportedly drew nearly half of spike TCRs. Compared with day 0, the breadth and depth of the Spike-specific TCR repertoire rose significantly after two doses of AZD1222. Clonal diversity may have been underestimated, and the donors were mostly white British, with more females than males.

This chain connects TRBV7-3 to TRBJ1-2, with TRBD1 matching 8 bases. The clonotype originates from an adult who received the AZD1222 COVID-19 vaccine. The starting material was peripheral blood, obtained 28 days after the second AZD1222 dose. The CDR3 region is CASSPQTGVNYGYTF. CDR3 DNA sequence: TGTGCCAGCAGCCCCCAGACAGGGGTAAACTATGGCTACACCTTC. The full variable domain, completed using reference TRBV7-3 and TRBJ1-2, is GAGVSQTPSNKVTEKGKYVELRCDPISGHTALYWYRQSLGQGPEFLIYFQGTGAADDSGLPNDRFFAVRPEGSVSTLKIQRTERGDSAVYLCASSPQTGVNYGYTFGSGTRLTVV.